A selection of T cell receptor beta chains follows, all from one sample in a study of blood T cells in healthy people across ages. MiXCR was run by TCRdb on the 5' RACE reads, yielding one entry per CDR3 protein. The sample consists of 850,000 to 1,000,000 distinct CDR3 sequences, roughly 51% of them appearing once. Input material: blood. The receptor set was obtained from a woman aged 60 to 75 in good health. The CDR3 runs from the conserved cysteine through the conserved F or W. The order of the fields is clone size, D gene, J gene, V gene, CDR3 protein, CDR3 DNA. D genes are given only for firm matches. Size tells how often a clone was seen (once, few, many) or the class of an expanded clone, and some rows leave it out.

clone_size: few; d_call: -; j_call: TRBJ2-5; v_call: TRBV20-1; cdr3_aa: CSASSLVQTQYF; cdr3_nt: TGCAGTGCGTCGTCCCTCGTGCAGACCCAGTACTTC
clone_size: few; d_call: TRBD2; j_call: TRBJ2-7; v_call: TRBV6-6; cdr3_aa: CASRYTSERAREQYF; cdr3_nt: TGTGCCAGCAGATACACTAGCGAGAGGGCGAGGGAGCAGTACTTC
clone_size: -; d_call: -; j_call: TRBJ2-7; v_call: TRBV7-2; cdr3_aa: CASGPRGGGSSYNEQYF; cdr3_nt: TGTGCCAGCGGCCCGAGGGGGGGCGGGAGCTCCTACAATGAGCAGTACTTC
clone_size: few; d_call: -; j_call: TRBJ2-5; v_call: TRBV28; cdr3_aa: CASSSMGLNNEQYF; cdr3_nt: TGTGCCAGCTCATCTATGGGTTTGAACAATGAGCAGTACTTC
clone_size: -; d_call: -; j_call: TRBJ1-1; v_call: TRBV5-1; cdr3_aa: CASSSGTQNTEAFF; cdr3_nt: TGCGCCAGCAGCTCCGGGACCCAGAACACTGAAGCTTTCTTT
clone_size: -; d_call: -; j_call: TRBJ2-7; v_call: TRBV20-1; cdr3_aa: CSTGPSGTYEQYF; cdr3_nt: TGCAGTACGGGACCCAGCGGTACCTACGAGCAGTACTTC
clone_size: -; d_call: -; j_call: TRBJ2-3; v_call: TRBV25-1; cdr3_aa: CASSPDYLRGTQYF; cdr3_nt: TGTGCCAGCAGCCCGGACTACCTTCGAGGTACGCAGTATTTT
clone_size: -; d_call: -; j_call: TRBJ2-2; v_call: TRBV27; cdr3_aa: CASSLLGINTGELFF; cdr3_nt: TGTGCCAGCAGTTTACTAGGGATCAACACCGGGGAGCTGTTTTTT
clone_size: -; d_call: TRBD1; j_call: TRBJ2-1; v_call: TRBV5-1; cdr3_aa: CASSRTSQGMSSYNEQFF; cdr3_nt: TGCGCCAGCAGCCGGACTTCACAGGGGATGAGCTCCTACAATGAGCAGTTCTTC
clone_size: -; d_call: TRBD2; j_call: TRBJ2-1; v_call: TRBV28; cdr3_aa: CANSGTSLGNEQFF; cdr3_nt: TGTGCCAATTCCGGGACTAGTCTAGGCAATGAGCAGTTCTTC
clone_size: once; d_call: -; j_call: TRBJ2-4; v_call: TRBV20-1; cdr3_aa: CSATPGHGSGIQYF; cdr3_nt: TGCAGTGCTACACCGGGACACGGGTCTGGGATTCAGTACTTC
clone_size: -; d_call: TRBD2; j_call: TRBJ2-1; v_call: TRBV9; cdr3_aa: CASSVSGTGVVEQFF; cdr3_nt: TGTGCCAGCAGCGTTAGCGGGACGGGGGTCGTTGAGCAGTTCTTC
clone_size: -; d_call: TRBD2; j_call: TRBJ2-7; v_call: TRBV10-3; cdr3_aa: CAISESASGASRYEQYF; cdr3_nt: TGTGCCATCAGTGAGTCGGCTAGCGGGGCCTCCAGGTACGAGCAGTACTTC
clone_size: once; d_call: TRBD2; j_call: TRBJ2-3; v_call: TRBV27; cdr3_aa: CASKTKVGGGAGPTDTQYF; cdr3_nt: TGTGCCAGCAAAACGAAGGTCGGCGGGGGAGCGGGACCCACAGATACGCAGTATTTT
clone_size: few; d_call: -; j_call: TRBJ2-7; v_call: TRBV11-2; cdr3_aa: CASSPLRGPYEQYF; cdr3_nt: TGTGCCAGCAGCCCCCTTCGGGGCCCCTACGAGCAGTACTTC
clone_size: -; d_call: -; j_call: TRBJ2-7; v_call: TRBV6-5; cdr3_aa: CASTRQTGYTYEQYF; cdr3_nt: TGTGCCAGCACACGACAGACAGGCTACACCTACGAGCAGTACTTC
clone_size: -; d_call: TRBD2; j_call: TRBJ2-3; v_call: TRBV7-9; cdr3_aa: CASLAGGLADTQYF; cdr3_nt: TGTGCCAGTCTAGCGGGAGGGCTAGCAGATACGCAGTATTTT
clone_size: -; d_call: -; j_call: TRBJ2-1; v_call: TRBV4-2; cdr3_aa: CASSHTSDNEQFF; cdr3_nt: TGTGCCAGCAGCCATACATCGGACAATGAGCAGTTCTTC
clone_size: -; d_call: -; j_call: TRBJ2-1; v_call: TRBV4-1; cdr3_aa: CASSQGLAENEQFF; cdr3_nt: TGCGCCAGCAGCCAAGGTCTAGCTGAGAATGAGCAGTTCTTC
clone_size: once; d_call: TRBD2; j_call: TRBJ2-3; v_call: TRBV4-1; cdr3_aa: CASSQVGLAGGYTDTQYF; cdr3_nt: TGCGCCAGCAGCCAAGTAGGGCTAGCGGGGGGATACACAGATACGCAGTATTTT
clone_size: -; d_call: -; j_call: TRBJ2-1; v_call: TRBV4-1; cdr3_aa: CASSQARVLSSYNEQFF; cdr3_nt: TGCGCCAGCAGCCAAGCCAGGGTCTTGAGCTCCTACAATGAGCAGTTCTTC
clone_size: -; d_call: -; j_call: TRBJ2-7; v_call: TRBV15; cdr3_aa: CATSATGPRLEQYF; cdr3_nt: TGTGCCACCAGCGCAACGGGGCCTCGACTCGAGCAGTACTTC
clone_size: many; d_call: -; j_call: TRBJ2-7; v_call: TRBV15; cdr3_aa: CATSRHKYEQYF; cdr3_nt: TGTGCCACCAGCAGACACAAGTACGAGCAGTACTTC
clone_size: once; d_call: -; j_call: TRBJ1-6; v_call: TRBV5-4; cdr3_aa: CASSLNRDHSPLHF; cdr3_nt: TGTGCCAGCAGCTTGAACAGGGATCATTCACCCCTCCACTTT
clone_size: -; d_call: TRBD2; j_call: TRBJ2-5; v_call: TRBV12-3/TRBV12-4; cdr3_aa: CASSFGLAGVSETQYF; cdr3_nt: TGTGCCAGCAGTTTTGGACTAGCGGGAGTTTCAGAGACCCAGTACTTC
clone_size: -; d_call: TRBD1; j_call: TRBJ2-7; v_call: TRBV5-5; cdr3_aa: CAGSWVRTGYEQYF; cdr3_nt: TGTGCCGGCAGCTGGGTTCGGACAGGCTACGAGCAGTACTTC
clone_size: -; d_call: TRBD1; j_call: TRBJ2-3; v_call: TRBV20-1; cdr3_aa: CSADWTGRTDTQYF; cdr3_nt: TGCAGTGCTGATTGGACAGGCCGCACAGATACGCAGTATTTT
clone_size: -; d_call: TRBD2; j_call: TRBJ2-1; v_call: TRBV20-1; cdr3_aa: CSAPAGRTYNEQFF; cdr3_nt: TGCAGTGCCCCAGCGGGAAGAACCTACAATGAGCAGTTCTTC